The 15 T cell receptor beta chains below come from one sample, sequenced in a study of OX40 agonist ivuxolimab in advanced cancers. Sequencing was performed with immunoSEQ multiplex PCR; in TCRdb, only in-frame clones are kept and a portion is missing. The sample yields roughly 77,000 clones, roughly 90% seen once. The sequenced sample was CD4+ or CD8+ T cells sorted from blood, obtained in a trial of the OX40 agonist ivuxolimab. Source of these receptors: an adult with an advanced solid tumor such as melanoma, head and neck, liver or kidney cancer.

This chain links TRBV18 with TRBJ1-1; perhaps TRBD1 as D (5 bases). Trimming cost V 3 bases and J 5 bases, with 10 bases left between them. Germline CDR1 reads KGHSH; CDR2 reads LQKENI. The CDR3 covers 13 residues. The CDR3 coding sequence is TGTGCCAGCTCACCTTTGGGGCAGACTGAAGCTTTCTTT. This codes for CASSPLGQTEAFF.

The chain joins TRBV4-1 to TRBJ2-3; D not certain. Trimming cost V 2 bases and J 0 bases, with 9 bases left between them. The CDR3 is 15 residues long. Germline lookup yields CDR1 MGHRA and CDR2 YSYEKL. The CDR3 loop is CASSQLGSSTDTQYF. DNA for the CDR3: TGCGCCAGCAGCCAATTGGGCTCTAGCACAGATACGCAGTATTTT.

The table lists this clone with a count of one. The V and J genes are TRBV7-9 and TRBJ1-5; weak D call: TRBD1 (6 bases). Germline CDR1 reads SEHNR; CDR2 reads FQNEAQ (reference sequence). V was trimmed by 1 base and J by 16 bases, leaving 11 bases between them. This CDR3 has 11 residues. DNA for the CDR3: TGTGCCAGCAGCTTAGGGACAGATTACCATTTT. Translated: CASSLGTDYHF.

The J gene is TRBJ1-1, the V gene TRBV12-5, with D possibly matching TRBD1 (5 bases). The length of the CDR3 is 14 residues. Germline V lookup: CDR1 LGHNT, CDR2 FRNRAP. V lost 6 bases, J lost 0 bases, and 11 bases lay in between. The CDR3 here is CASGQGSLNTEAFF. CDR3 bases: TGTGCTAGTGGCCAGGGCTCCCTGAACACTGAAGCTTTCTTT.

The rearrangement links TRBV11-3 to TRBJ2-5; D is ambiguous. CDR1 is SGHNT, CDR2 YENEEA, per germline. CDR3 length equals 13 residues. The ends were cut back, 4 bases at V and 4 bases at J, with 10 bases in the middle. The CDR3 coding sequence is TGTGCCAGCAGCTATACCCTGGGAGAGACCCAGTACTTC. This codes for CASSYTLGETQYF.

The V call is TRBV19, the J call TRBJ2-7; D is uncertain. Germline assignment: CDR1 LNHDA and CDR2 SQIVND (reference sequence). CDR3 length: 13 amino acids. The germline V and J ends were trimmed by 5 bases and 4 bases, with 12 bases remaining between them. CDR3 nucleotide sequence: TGTGCCAGTAGTCAAGGGTTTAGTTACGAGCAGTACTTC. This translates into CASSQGFSYEQYF.

The gene calls are TRBV7-3 and TRBJ1-1, with D perhaps TRBD1 (5 bases). V was pared by 1 base and J by 5 bases, with 17 bases between. Germline V gene lookup returns CDR1 SGHTA and CDR2 FQGTGA. The CDR3 spans 16 residues. The CDR3 protein is CASSLNGEGLGTEAFF. The CDR3, as DNA: TGTGCCAGCAGCTTAAATGGCGAGGGGTTAGGGACTGAAGCTTTCTTT.

The gene calls are TRBV13 and TRBJ2-7; TRBD1 matches at 8 bases. V shed 8 bases, J shed 0 bases, and the junction held 3 bases outside the gene matches. The CDR3 spans 13 residues. CDR1 is PRHDT and CDR2 is FYEKMQ in the germline V gene (reference sequence). As DNA, the CDR3 is TGTGCCAGCGGCGACAGGGGCTCCTACGAGCAGTACTTC. Encoded protein: CASGDRGSYEQYF.

The chain uses TRBV19 and TRBJ2-7, with TRBD2 as a possible D gene (6 bases). Per germline, CDR1 LNHDA and CDR2 SQIVND (reference sequence). V lost 3 bases, J lost 6 bases, and 9 bases lay in between. The CDR3 has 12 residues. The CDR3 loop is CASSIGGREQYF. In DNA, the CDR3 is TGTGCCAGTAGTATCGGGGGTCGCGAGCAGTACTTC.

This chain uses TRBV7-3 with TRBJ1-1; D is unresolved. The CDR3 consists of 13 residues. V dropped 3 bases and J dropped 6 bases, with 11 bases sitting between them. Germline V gene sequence: CDR1 SGHTA, CDR2 FQGTGA. The CDR3 is CASSFSGVAEAFF. For the CDR3, the DNA is TGTGCCAGCAGCTTTAGCGGGGTAGCTGAAGCTTTCTTT.

The chain combines TRBV10-3 with TRBJ2-5; D is ambiguous. The V gene lost 2 bases and the J gene lost 2 bases, with 6 bases spanning the gap. The CDR3 loop spans 13 amino acids. Germline CDR1 is ENHRY and CDR2 is SYGVKD. The CDR3 DNA follows: TGTGCCATCAGTGAGGCCAGGCAAGAGACCCAGTACTTC. Its protein is CAISEARQETQYF.

V gene TRBV6-6 combines with J gene TRBJ2-3; perhaps TRBD2 as D (5 bases). CDR1 is MNHNY and CDR2 is SVGAGI in the germline V gene (reference sequence). The CDR3 length is 16 residues. V was trimmed by 2 bases and J by 2 bases, leaving 14 bases between them. CDR3 sequence reads: CASSYPRSGHTDTQYF. Here the CDR3 DNA reads TGTGCCAGCAGTTACCCTCGGAGCGGCCACACAGATACGCAGTATTTT.

The DNA of the CDR3 is TGTGCTAGTGGTTTTACGGCACCCTCTGGGGCCAACGTCCTGACTTTC. Encoded protein: CASGFTAPSGANVLTF. The chain is built from TRBV12-5 and TRBJ2-6; D uncertain. The CDR3 is 16 amino acids. The germline V gene has CDR1 LGHNT and CDR2 FRNRAP. Trimming took off 3 bases at V and 0 bases at J, with 9 bases between the two ends.

The rearrangement uses TRBV7-9 and TRBJ2-3; D ambiguous. Germline values: CDR1 SEHNR, CDR2 FQNEAQ (reference sequence). V shed 4 bases and J shed 2 bases, with 4 bases lying between them. This CDR3 has 12 residues. The CDR3 coding sequence is TGTGCCAGCAGCTCCTCCACAGATACGCAGTATTTT. Translated: CASSSSTDTQYF.

This clone showed up just once. The chain has TRBV6-5 and TRBJ2-7, with TRBD1 as a possible D gene (6 bases). The V end was cut by 5 bases, the J end by 1 base, with 9 bases between. This CDR3 is built from 13 residues. Germline assignment: CDR1 MNHEY and CDR2 SVGAGI. This CDR3 is CASSIQGSYEQYF. The CDR3 nucleotides read TGTGCCAGCAGTATACAGGGATCCTACGAGCAGTACTTC.